This TCR beta chain was sequenced during a study of cytomegalovirus exposure and HLA in healthy donors. Points on this clone: Its matching antigen is unknown.

Trimming shortened V by 0 bases and J by 1 base, and 4 bases separated the two germline ends. The CDR3 totals 13 residues. CDR1 and CDR2 (germline): GTSNPN, SVGIG (reference sequence). Study results and caveats: Clonal expansion was found to be greater in HLA-associated TCR beta chains than in equally common others in a later analysis. In the analysis, some V segments, TRBV6-2 and TRBV6-3 included, were excluded as indistinguishable. In an earlier analysis, most TCR beta V segments were productive about 87% or about 30% of the time.

The PCR employed 60 Vbeta primers together with 13 Jbeta primers. The table came from immunoSEQ multiplex PCR; TCRdb's copy has only in-frame clones and leaves some out. The sample yields about 140,000 clones, about 70% seen once. What was sequenced was PBMCs. This receptor was taken from a man aged 55 to 70 in good health and CMV-seronegative. The rearrangement links TRBV30 to TRBJ1-5; no clear D. The CDR3 sequence: CAWSVQSNQPQHF. The CDR3 nucleotides are TGTGCCTGGAGTGTACAGAGCAATCAGCCCCAGCATTTT.